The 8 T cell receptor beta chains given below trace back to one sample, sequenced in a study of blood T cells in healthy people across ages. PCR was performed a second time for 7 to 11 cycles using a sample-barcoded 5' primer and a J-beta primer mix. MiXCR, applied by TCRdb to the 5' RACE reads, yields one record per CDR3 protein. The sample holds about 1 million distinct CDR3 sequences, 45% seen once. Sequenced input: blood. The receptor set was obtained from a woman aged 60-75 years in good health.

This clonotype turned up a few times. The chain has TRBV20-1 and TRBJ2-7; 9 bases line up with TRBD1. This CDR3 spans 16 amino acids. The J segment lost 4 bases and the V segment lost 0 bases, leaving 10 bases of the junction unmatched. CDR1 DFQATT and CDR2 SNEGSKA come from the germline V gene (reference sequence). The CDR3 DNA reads TGCAGTGCTAGAGATCTCCGACAGGGGGATATTTACGAGCAGTACTTC. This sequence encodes CSARDLRQGDIYEQYF.

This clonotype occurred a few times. CDR3 sequence (DNA): TGTGCCAGCAGTTGGCCCCCAGGGGCCCATCAGATCGAGCAGTACTTC. Translation gives CASSWPPGAHQIEQYF. This chain connects TRBV27 to TRBJ2-7; tentative D call: TRBD1 (6 bases). Germline values: CDR1 MNHEY, CDR2 SMNVEV (reference sequence). Trimming removed 4 bases at V and 6 bases at J, with 22 bases between. CDR3 length: 16 residues.

CDR3 DNA: TGTGCCACCAGTGGACACGGGCTCGGGGAGCAGTACTTC. Its protein product is CATSGHGLGEQYF. The V and J genes are TRBV24-1 and TRBJ2-1; D is undetermined. The DNA end favors TRBJ2-7, so the J call may be wrong. The V gene's germline CDR1 is KGHDR and CDR2 SFDVKD. The CDR3 is 13 amino acids.

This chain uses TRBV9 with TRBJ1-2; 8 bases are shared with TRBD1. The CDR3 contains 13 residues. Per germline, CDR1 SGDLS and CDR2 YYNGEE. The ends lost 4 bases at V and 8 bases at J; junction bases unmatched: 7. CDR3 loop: CASSPFDRGGYTF. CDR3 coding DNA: TGTGCCAGCAGCCCCTTTGACAGGGGCGGCTACACCTTC.

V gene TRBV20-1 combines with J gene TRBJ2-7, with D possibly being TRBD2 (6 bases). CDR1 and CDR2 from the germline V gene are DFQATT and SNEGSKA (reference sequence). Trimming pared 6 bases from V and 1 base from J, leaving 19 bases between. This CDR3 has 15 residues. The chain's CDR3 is CSAPNSGDWSYEQYF. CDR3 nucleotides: TGCAGTGCGCCGAACTCGGGGGATTGGTCCTACGAGCAGTACTTC.

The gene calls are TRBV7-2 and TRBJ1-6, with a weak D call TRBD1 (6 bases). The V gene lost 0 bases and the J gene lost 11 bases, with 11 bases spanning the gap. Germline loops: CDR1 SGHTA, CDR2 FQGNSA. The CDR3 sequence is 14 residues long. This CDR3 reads CASSLATGNTPLHF. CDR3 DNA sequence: TGTGCCAGCAGCTTAGCGACAGGCAATACACCCCTCCACTTT.

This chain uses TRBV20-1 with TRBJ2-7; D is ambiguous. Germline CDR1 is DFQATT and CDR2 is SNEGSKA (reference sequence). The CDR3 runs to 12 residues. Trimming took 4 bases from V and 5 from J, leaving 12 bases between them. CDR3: CSAIAVGHEQYF. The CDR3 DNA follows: TGCAGTGCTATAGCTGTTGGCCACGAGCAGTACTTC.

In DNA form, the CDR3 reads TGTGCCAGCAGCTTAGCGGGACAGATCACAGATACGCAGTATTTT. This codes for CASSLAGQITDTQYF. This rearrangement joins TRBV7-9 to TRBJ2-3; TRBD1 matches 7 bases. The CDR3 has 15 amino acids. From germline, CDR1 is SEHNR and CDR2 FQNEAQ (reference sequence). The V segment lost 0 bases and the J segment 2 bases; nucleotides outside the gene matches: 2.